The entry that follows covers one TCR beta chain sequence. The sample is drawn from a study of cytomegalovirus exposure and HLA in healthy donors. In the PCR, 60 Vbeta and 13 Jbeta primers were used. Profiling relied on immunoSEQ multiplex PCR, and the TCRdb table lists in-frame clones only, not all of them. The sample shows about 160,000 clones, 70% to 75% of them seen only once. Trimming left V 4 bases short and J 5 bases short, with 6 bases between. This CDR3 has 12 amino acids. CDR1 and CDR2 (germline): MDHEN, SYDVKM. Input material: PBMCs. The receptor was isolated from a man aged 18-30 years in good health and CMV-seropositive. The chain couples TRBV28 to TRBJ1-5; D gene uncertain. DNA for the CDR3: TGTGCCAGCAGTTCGGGTCATCAGCCCCAGCATTTT. Protein sequence: CASSSGHQPQHF. The full variable domain, in which reference TRBV28 and TRBJ1-5 provide the parts outside the CDR3, is DVKVTQSSRYLVKRTGEKVFLECVQDMDHENMFWYRQDPGLGLRLIYFSYDVKMKEKGDIPEGYSVSREKKERFSLILESASTNQTSMYLCASSSGHQPQHFGDGTRLSIL.